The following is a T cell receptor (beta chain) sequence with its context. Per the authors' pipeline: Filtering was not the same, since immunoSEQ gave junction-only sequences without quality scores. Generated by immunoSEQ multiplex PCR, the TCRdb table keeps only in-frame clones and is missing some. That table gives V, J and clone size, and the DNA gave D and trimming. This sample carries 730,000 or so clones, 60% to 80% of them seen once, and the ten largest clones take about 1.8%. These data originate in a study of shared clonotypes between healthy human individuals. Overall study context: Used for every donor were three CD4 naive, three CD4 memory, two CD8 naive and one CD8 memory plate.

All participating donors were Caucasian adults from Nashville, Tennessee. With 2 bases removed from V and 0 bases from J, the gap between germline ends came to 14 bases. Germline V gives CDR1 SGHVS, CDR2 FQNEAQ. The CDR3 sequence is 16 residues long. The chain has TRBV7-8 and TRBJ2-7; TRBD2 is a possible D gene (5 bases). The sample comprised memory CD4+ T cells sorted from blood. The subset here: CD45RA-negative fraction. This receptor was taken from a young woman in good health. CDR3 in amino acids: CASSLLNGGSSYEQYF. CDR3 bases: TGTGCCAGCAGCTTATTGAATGGCGGGTCCTCCTACGAGCAGTACTTC.